These 31 T cell receptor beta chains were all obtained from the same sample, sequenced in a study of read filtering for tumor transcriptome and immune sequencing. The library was built from about 370 ng RNA with molecular barcoded adaptors for alpha/delta and beta/gamma chains. Using its own MiXCR run on the reads, TCRdb lists one record per CDR3 protein. This table has more than 20,000 distinct CDR3 sequences, around a fifth appearing once. Sequencing was done on a sample of a population of CD138-negative cells sorted from bone marrow. Receptors were obtained from a donor at least 40 years old with multiple myeloma.

This clonotype was observed at least ten times. The V call is TRBV29-1, the J call TRBJ2-5, with a weak D call TRBD1 (6 bases). CDR3 length: 12 amino acids. V was trimmed by 7 bases and J by 5 bases, leaving 14 bases between them. CDR1 is SQVTM, CDR2 ANQGSEA, per germline. CDR3 amino acids: CSAEGGGETQYF. In DNA, the CDR3 is TGCAGCGCCGAAGGGGGTGGGGAGACCCAGTACTTC.

CDR3 coding DNA: TGTGCCAGCTCACCACCGGAGGGGGTCCGGAACACCATATATTTT. Amino acids: CASSPPEGVRNTIYF. The chain carries TRBV18 and TRBJ1-3; the D gene is possibly TRBD1 (6 bases). The CDR3 has 15 residues. Germline CDR1 is KGHSH and CDR2 is LQKENI. The V end lost 0 bases, the J end lost 7 bases, and 13 bases lay between the germline ends.

The V gene is TRBV19, the J gene TRBJ2-1; perhaps TRBD2 as D (5 bases). Germline V gene sequence: CDR1 LNHDA, CDR2 SQIVND (reference sequence). The CDR3 contains 14 residues. V was shortened by 3 bases and J by 6 bases, with 12 bases between the two germline ends. The CDR3: CASSMASRGNEQFF. CDR3 DNA: TGTGCCAGTAGTATGGCCTCCCGGGGCAATGAGCAGTTCTTC.

This clonotype was detected only a few times. The rearrangement uses TRBV3-1 and TRBJ1-2; 9 positions agree with TRBD1. The trim removed 4 bases at V and 8 bases at J, leaving 14 bases unmatched. The CDR3 consists of 16 residues. Germline V gives CDR1 LGHDT, CDR2 YNNKEL (reference sequence). The CDR3 nucleotides are TGTGCCAGCAGCCGGAATAGTCTCCGACAGGGGGAAGGCTACACCTTC. Amino acid sequence: CASSRNSLRQGEGYTF.

This clonotype was recorded a few times. The rearrangement joins TRBV11-2 to TRBJ2-1; D perhaps matches TRBD2 (6 bases). Trimming cost V 6 bases and J 10 bases, with 34 bases left between them. The CDR3 length is 19 residues. Germline V gives CDR1 SGHAT, CDR2 FQNNGV. CDR3 sequence: CASSPGGTPGLHSLGEQFF. The CDR3 DNA reads TGTGCCAGCAGTCCTGGGGGGACCCCGGGGCTGCACTCCCTTGGCGAGCAGTTCTTC.

Worth noting for this clonotype: A much bigger clone sits one base away, suggesting this may be a read error. The rearrangement joins TRBV20-1 to TRBJ2-3, with 8 bases identical to TRBD2. V lost 3 bases to trimming and J lost 5 bases; unmatched junction nucleotides: 7. Germline-derived CDR1 and CDR2 are DFQATT and SNEGSKA (reference sequence). This CDR3 has 14 residues. The DNA of the CDR3 is TGCAGTGCTAGCGGGGGGGCCCTCAAAGATACGCAGTATTTT. Translating it yields CSASGGALKDTQYF.

This clonotype came up many times. The J gene is TRBJ2-6, the V gene TRBV20-1, with D unclear. Germline assignment: CDR1 DFQATT and CDR2 SNEGSKA (reference sequence). This CDR3 spans 13 amino acids. With 3 bases removed from V and 3 bases from J, the gap between germline ends came to 6 bases. CDR3 nucleotides: TGCAGTGCTAGCCTGGTTGGGGCCAACGTCCTGACTTTC. Amino acid sequence: CSASLVGANVLTF.

V is TRBV20-1 and J is TRBJ1-1; TRBD1 matches 8 bases. The ends lost 3 bases at V and 0 bases at J; junction bases unmatched: 3. The CDR3 runs 14 residues. Germline lookup yields CDR1 DFQATT and CDR2 SNEGSKA (reference sequence). For the CDR3, the DNA is TGCAGTGCTAGGACAGGGGCCCTGAACACTGAAGCTTTCTTT. Translating gives CSARTGALNTEAFF.

Comments on this clonotype: A far larger clone is only one base removed, so a read error is likely. V usage is TRBV7-8 and J usage is TRBJ2-1; no firm D call. Germline loops: CDR1 SGHVS, CDR2 FQNEAQ. CDR3 length: 14 amino acids. The CDR3 DNA is TGTGCCAGCAGCTTAGCGGGGTCCCACAATGAGCGGTTCTTC. Translation: CASSLAGSHNERFF.

The V gene is TRBV5-6, the J gene TRBJ2-1, with D possibly matching TRBD1 (5 bases). The CDR3 is 12 amino acids. Trimming took 1 base from V and 10 from J, leaving 9 bases between them. Germline CDR1 SGHDT, CDR2 YYEEEE. CDR3 in amino acids: CASSLQGREQFF. The CDR3, as DNA: TGTGCCAGCAGCTTGCAGGGTAGAGAGCAGTTCTTC.

This clonotype was seen at least ten times. The chain carries TRBV28 and TRBJ2-3; D may be TRBD1 or TRBD2 (5 bases each). Germline CDR1 and CDR2: MDHEN and SYDVKM. Trimming removed 7 bases from V and 9 bases from J, with 26 bases in between. The CDR3 spans 16 residues. CDR3 DNA sequence: TGTGCCAGCACTTCGCTTAACCAGGAGTTAGGGACGACGCAGTATTTT. Protein sequence: CASTSLNQELGTTQYF.

This clonotype was observed many times. The chain recombines TRBV14 with TRBJ2-1; 12 nucleotides agree with TRBD2. The CDR3 runs to 17 residues. Germline CDR1 SGHDN, CDR2 FVKESK. With 4 bases clipped from V and 3 bases from J, the junction kept 7 bases outside the gene matches. The CDR3 loop reads CASSPLTSGGFYNEQFF. The CDR3, as DNA: TGTGCCAGCAGCCCTTTGACTAGCGGGGGATTCTACAATGAGCAGTTCTTC.

This clonotype has a count of ten or more. The chain carries TRBV11-2 and TRBJ2-5, with a tentative D call TRBD2 (5 bases). The CDR3 has 14 residues. V lost 5 bases and J lost 1, with 11 bases in between. CDR1 and CDR2 from the germline V gene are SGHAT and FQNNGV. Written as DNA, the CDR3 is TGTGCCAGCAGCGTAGGAGGCGGCCAAGAGACCCAGTACTTC. It yields the protein CASSVGGGQETQYF.

This clonotype was detected ten times or more. V and J are TRBV5-1 and TRBJ2-6; perhaps TRBD2 as D (5 bases). Looked up from germline, CDR1 is SGHRS and CDR2 is YFSETQ. CDR3 length equals 16 residues. The germline V and J ends were trimmed by 2 bases and 3 bases, with 12 bases remaining between them. CDR3 sequence (DNA): TGCGCCAGCAGCTTTGAAGGGAGACTTGGGGCCAACGTCCTGACTTTC. It specifies CASSFEGRLGANVLTF.

Notes on this clonotype: A read error may explain this, as a much larger clone is one base away. The gene calls are TRBV19 and TRBJ1-5; D unresolved. The CDR3 has 13 residues. Trimming took off 5 bases at V and 9 bases at J, with 14 bases between the two ends. The germline gives CDR1 LNHDA, CDR2 SQIVND (reference sequence). The CDR3 DNA reads TGTGCCAGTAGTCGGACCGCTAGGGTGCCCCAGCATTTT. This gives the protein CASSRTARVPQHF.

The rearrangement joins TRBV2 to TRBJ1-2; 10 bases agree with TRBD1. The CDR3 covers 14 residues. Unmatched junction bases numbered 7, after V lost 7 bases and J lost 5 bases. From germline, CDR1 is SNHLY and CDR2 FYNNEI. In nucleotides, the CDR3 is TGTGCCAGCATGGAGACAGGGGGCGCTTATGGCTACACCTTC. Residues: CASMETGGAYGYTF.

This clonotype was seen at least ten times. The genes are TRBV2 and TRBJ1-5; D is undetermined. The ends were cut back, 6 bases at V and 4 bases at J, with 10 bases in the middle. This CDR3 has 13 amino acids. In germline, CDR1 is SNHLY, CDR2 FYNNEI. CDR3 protein: CASRTGPNQPQHF. DNA for the CDR3: TGTGCCAGCAGAACCGGGCCTAATCAGCCCCAGCATTTT.

Turning to this clonotype: Here the CDR3 omits its conserved ending phenylalanine or tryptophan, so a read error is the likely source. The chain recombines TRBV5-1 with TRBJ2-6; D is undetermined. Germline lookup yields CDR1 SGHRS and CDR2 YFSETQ. This CDR3 comprises 18 residues. The CDR3 bases are TGCGCCAGCAGCTTGAGTACAAGCGATGACTCTGGCGCCAACGTCCTGACTTCC. This gives the protein CASSLSTSDDSGANVLTS.

The chain combines TRBV6-5 with TRBJ2-3, with D unclear. The CDR3 spans 14 residues. Between the trimmed V and J ends, which lost 3 bases and 3 bases, there was a span of 10 bases. Germline CDR1 and CDR2: MNHEY and SVGAGI. The CDR3 DNA follows: TGTGCCAGCAGTTATAAGGCTGGGACAGATACGCAGTATTTT. Amino acid sequence: CASSYKAGTDTQYF.

The chain joins TRBV7-2 to TRBJ1-2; D is perhaps TRBD1 (5 bases). CDR1 and CDR2 from the germline V gene are SGHTA and FQGNSA. The CDR3 covers 14 residues. V lost 3 bases and J lost 4, with 12 bases in between. In DNA form, the CDR3 reads TGTGCCAGCAGCTTGCGGGGGATCAGCTATGGCTACACCTTC. The encoded protein is CASSLRGISYGYTF.

This clonotype has a handful of counts. The J gene is TRBJ2-7, the V gene TRBV6-5; 8 bases agree with TRBD1. Trimming cost V 10 bases and J 1 base; bases outside gene matches: 9. The CDR3 is made up of 14 amino acids. Germline V gives CDR1 MNHEY, CDR2 SVGAGI. The CDR3 loop is CATTRGQGSYEQYF. As DNA, the CDR3 is TGTGCCACCACCCGAGGACAGGGTTCCTACGAGCAGTACTTC.

This clonotype was counted only a few times. J is TRBJ2-7 and V is TRBV30, with D unclear. This CDR3 spans 12 amino acids. V was clipped by 3 bases and J by 7 bases, with 13 bases between them. Per germline, CDR1 GTSNPN and CDR2 SVGIG (reference sequence). In DNA form, the CDR3 reads TGTGCCTGGAGGAGGAATGGCCGGGAGCAGTACTTC. This sequence encodes CAWRRNGREQYF. The full variable domain, completed using reference TRBV30 and TRBJ2-7, is SQTIHQWPATLVQPVGSPLSLECTVEGTSNPNLYWYRQAAGRGLQLLFYSVGIGQISSEVPQNLSASRPQDRQFILSSKKLLLSDSGFYLCAWRRNGREQYFGPGTRLTVT.

Only a few counts were recorded for this clonotype. V is TRBV27 and J is TRBJ2-3, with a tentative D call TRBD2 (6 bases). The CDR3 is 15 residues long. With 3 bases removed from V and 5 bases from J, the gap between germline ends came to 15 bases. The germline gives CDR1 MNHEY, CDR2 SMNVEV (reference sequence). The CDR3 region is CASSLNSWGGDTQYF. The CDR3 DNA is TGTGCCAGCAGTTTGAATAGTTGGGGAGGAGATACGCAGTATTTT.

To note about this clonotype: A read error may be the cause here, since a much bigger clone is one base away. The V call is TRBV7-6, the J call TRBJ2-1; 8 bases map to TRBD2. CDR1 and CDR2 (germline): SGHVS, FNYEAQ. There are 16 residues in the CDR3. The CDR3: CASSGVAGRVYNKQFF. In nucleotides, the CDR3 is TGTGCCAGCAGCGGGGTAGCGGGGAGAGTATACAATAAGCAGTTCTTC. The full variable domain, completed using reference TRBV7-6 and TRBJ2-1, is GAGVSQSPRYKVTKRGQDVALRCDPISGHVSLYWYRQALGQGPEFLTYFNYEAQQDKSGLPNDRFSAERPEGSISTLTIQRTEQRDSAMYRCASSGVAGRVYNKQFFGPGTRLTVL.

In this sample, this clonotype turned up many times. The rearrangement uses TRBV29-1 and TRBJ2-1; 9 bases agree with TRBD1. The V gene's germline CDR1 is SQVTM and CDR2 ANQGSEA. This CDR3 spans 14 amino acids. V trimming: 7 bases; J trimming: 6 bases; junction bases outside the gene matches: 10. This chain's CDR3 is CSGGPGQGFNEQFF. The CDR3 coding sequence is TGCAGCGGGGGACCGGGACAGGGATTCAATGAGCAGTTCTTC.

The rearrangement links TRBV3-1 to TRBJ2-5; D not resolved. The CDR3 has 16 residues. Germline V CDR1 and CDR2: LGHDT, YNNKEL (reference sequence). Trimming cost V 3 bases and J 4 bases, with 18 bases left between them. CDR3 sequence (DNA): TGTGCCAGCAGCCACTCCGTCGTGCTAGGATTAGAGACCCAGTACTTC. It translates to CASSHSVVLGLETQYF.

V is TRBV27 and J is TRBJ2-2; TRBD1 matches 7 bases. The CDR3 spans 14 residues. V dropped 6 bases and J dropped 1; count of bases not matched to a gene: 2. CDR1 MNHEY and CDR2 SMNVEV come from the germline V gene (reference sequence). CDR3 amino acids: CASSRTGNTGELFF. CDR3 DNA: TGTGCCAGCAGCCGGACAGGGAACACCGGGGAGCTGTTTTTT.

The table lists this clonotype with a few counts. This sequence may be a read error, since a much larger clone differs from it by one base. This rearrangement joins TRBV7-8 to TRBJ2-1; 7 nucleotides agree with TRBD1. Germline V gene sequence: CDR1 SGHVS, CDR2 FQNEAQ. V lost 6 bases to trimming and J lost 5 bases; unmatched junction nucleotides: 16. This CDR3 region has 17 residues. CDR3 loop: CASRPVQRGQRDNEQFF. The CDR3 DNA sequence: TGTGCCAGCAGACCAGTGCAAAGGGGACAGCGTGACAATGAGCAGTTCTTC.

The chain has TRBV7-2 and TRBJ1-3; the D is unclear. There are 13 residues in the CDR3. Per the germline V gene, CDR1 is SGHTA and CDR2 is FQGNSA. Trimming removed 6 bases from V and 7 bases from J, with 13 bases in between. The CDR3 bases are TGTGCCAGCAGTTCAGCCCCCGGGAACACCATATATTTT. Its translation is CASSSAPGNTIYF.

This clonotype was detected only a few times. The CDR3 nucleotides read TGTGCCAGCAGTGAGGGTACTAACTATGGCTACACCTTC. Protein: CASSEGTNYGYTF. The V gene is TRBV6-1, the J gene TRBJ1-2; D remains unclear. Germline CDR1 reads MNHNS; CDR2 reads SASEGT. With 3 bases removed from V and 0 bases from J, the gap between germline ends came to 5 bases. This CDR3 comprises 13 residues.

This clonotype was recorded many times. The chain links TRBV10-3 to TRBJ1-1, with 8 positions matching TRBD1. With V trimmed by 4 bases and J by 0 bases, 1 base remained unmatched. The CDR3 spans 14 residues. Germline loops: CDR1 ENHRY, CDR2 SYGVKD. The CDR3 nucleotides are TGTGCCATCAGTGTGGGACAGGTGAACACTGAAGCTTTCTTT. Translated, it gives CAISVGQVNTEAFF.